Given below is one TCR beta chain in context. Its antigen remains undetermined. Per-base quality was not reported, and no clone a single base away is much larger than it. These data are taken from a study of T cell repertoires in cytomegalovirus infection (dated by TCRdb to about 2019). For the study in its entirety: Donor HLA type was relevant to the analysis, as public TCR beta signatures indicated carriage of CMV infection together with the matching HLA type. General conclusions and limits of the study: In the ex vivo response, HLA-C-restricted CMV-specific TCR beta clonotypes were dominant, and in two of eight donors the single most frequent clonotype came from this HLA-C-restricted group. Carriers of CMV infection plus the relevant HLA type were discriminated by the cumulative frequency of public TCR beta family members in the study cohort and in an independent approximately 400-donor cohort.

Unmatched junction bases come to 13, with V trimmed by 5 bases and J by 1 base. CDR1 and CDR2 (SQVTM, ANQGSEA) derive from the germline V gene. The CDR3 starts with the cysteine, ends with the phenylalanine, and has 17 residues. CDR3 DNA is the only sequence kept; it has 51 bases, read in frame from the first base. This sample was sequenced with an Illumina HiSeq 1500. TCRdb reworked the public reads: Q25 trimming with fastp, MiXCR clone assembly, productive beta chains retained. Entries are consolidated by CDR3 protein sequence, retaining the most common genes and DNA. The sample contains around 630,000 distinct CDR3 sequences, roughly a quarter of them found a single time. The top ten clones comprise roughly 8% of the sample.

The receptor's source is a human donor in good health (CMV status not recorded). Some clones in this sample may be carry-over from other donors' samples. Sequencing was performed on CD8+ T cells from PBMCs. The chain links TRBV29-1 with TRBJ2-5; TRBD2 aligns with 10 central bases. The DNA sequence is given as TGCAGCGTTCCCCTAGCGGGGGCAACTAAACTCCAAGAGACCCAGTACTTC. It is translated as CSVPLAGATKLQETQYF.